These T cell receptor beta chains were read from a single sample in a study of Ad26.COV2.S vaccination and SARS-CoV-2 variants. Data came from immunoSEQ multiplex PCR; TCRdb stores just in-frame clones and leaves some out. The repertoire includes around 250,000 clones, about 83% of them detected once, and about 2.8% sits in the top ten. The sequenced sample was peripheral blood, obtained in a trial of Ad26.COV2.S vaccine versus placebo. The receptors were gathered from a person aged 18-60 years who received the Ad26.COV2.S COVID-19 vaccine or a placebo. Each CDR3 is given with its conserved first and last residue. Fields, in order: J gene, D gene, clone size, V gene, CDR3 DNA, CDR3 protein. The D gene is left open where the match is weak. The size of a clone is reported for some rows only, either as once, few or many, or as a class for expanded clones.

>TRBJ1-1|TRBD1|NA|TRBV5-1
TGCGCCAGCAGCTTAGGGATCCGGGACAGGGGGAACACTGAAGCTTTCTTT
CASSLGIRDRGNTEAFF
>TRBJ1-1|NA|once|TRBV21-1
TGTGCCAGCAGCAAAGGTTCGGGGAGGGAGGGCCATAACACTGAAGCTTTCTTT
CASSKGSGREGHNTEAFF
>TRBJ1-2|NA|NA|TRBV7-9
TGTGCCAGCAGCCTCCGAGAGGGATCTAACTATGGCTACACCTTC
CASSLREGSNYGYTF
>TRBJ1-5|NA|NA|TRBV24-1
TGTGCCACCAGTGACGCCCGCGGAAGCAATCAGCCCCAGCATTTT
CATSDARGSNQPQHF
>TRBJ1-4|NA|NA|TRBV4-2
TGTGCCAGCAGCCAGACTTGGACAGTGAGTGAAAAACTGTTTTTT
CASSQTWTVSEKLFF
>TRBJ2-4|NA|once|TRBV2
TGTGCCAGCGGGCAGGGTGGAAACATTCAGTACTTC
CASGQGGNIQYF
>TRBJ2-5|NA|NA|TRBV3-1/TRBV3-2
TGTGCCAGCAGCCAAGTTCTAGCGGAGACCCAGTACTTC
CASSQVLAETQYF
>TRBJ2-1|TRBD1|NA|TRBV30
TGTGCCTGGAGCTCCTCCCGGACAGGGTGGAGCAATGAGCAGTTCTTC
CAWSSSRTGWSNEQFF
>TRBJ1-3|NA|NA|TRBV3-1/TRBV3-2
TGTGCCAGCAGCTCTGGAAACACCATATATTTT
CASSSGNTIYF
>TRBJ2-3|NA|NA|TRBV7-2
TGTGCCAGCAGCCCCGGAAACCAGAAGGCAGATACGCAGTATTTT
CASSPGNQKADTQYF